Presented here are 18 T cell receptor beta chains from one specimen sequenced in a study of T cell clones after liver transplantation. Produced via immunoSEQ multiplex PCR; TCRdb's table is partial and in-frame only. This sample has around 100,000 clones; 75% to 90% occur once, and the top ten carry around 0.94%. The sample here was CD4+ T cells from blood, taken before liver transplant. Receptors were obtained from a human donor who received a liver transplant.

The chain combines TRBV7-9 with TRBJ1-6; 9 positions match TRBD1. Germline V gene lookup returns CDR1 SEHNR and CDR2 FQNEAQ (reference sequence). V gave up 5 bases and J gave up 13 bases; unmatched junction bases: 9. The CDR3 is 14 residues long. The CDR3 sequence: CASSADRGMEPLHF. The DNA of the CDR3 is TGTGCCAGCAGCGCCGACAGGGGGATGGAGCCCCTCCACTTT. Filled out from reference TRBV7-9 and TRBJ1-6, the complete variable domain reads DTGVSQNPRHKITKRGQNVTFRCDPISEHNRLYWYRQTLGQGPEFLTYFQNEAQLEKSRLLSDRFSAERPKGSFSTLEIQRTEQGDSAMYLCASSADRGMEPLHFGNGTRLTVT.

The chain joins TRBV15 to TRBJ1-4; D call uncertain. CDR1 and CDR2 (germline): LNHNV, YYDKDF (reference sequence). V dropped 5 bases and J dropped 10 bases, with 14 bases sitting between them. The CDR3 is 13 residues long. DNA for the CDR3: TGTGCCACCAGCGCGGTGGACGGTGGAAAACTGTTTTTT. It is translated as CATSAVDGGKLFF.

The table lists this clone with a count of one. This sequence joins TRBV27 and TRBJ2-5, with TRBD1 identical over 9 bases. J lost 5 bases, V lost 8 bases, and 12 bases had no gene match. There are 15 residues in the CDR3. CDR1 MNHEY and CDR2 SMNVEV come from the germline V gene (reference sequence). CDR3 loop: CASHAGQGRVETQYF. The CDR3 coding sequence is TGTGCCAGCCATGCGGGACAGGGAAGGGTCGAGACCCAGTACTTC.

The CDR3 is CASRMTGATIANYGYTF. The CDR3 DNA reads TGTGCCAGCAGAATGACAGGGGCAACTATAGCTAACTATGGCTACACCTTC. V gene TRBV7-2 combines with J gene TRBJ1-2, with TRBD1 matching over 8 bases. The CDR3 contains 17 residues. The germline V gene has CDR1 SGHTA and CDR2 FQGNSA. V shed 6 bases, J shed 0 bases, and the junction held 12 bases outside the gene matches.

The genes are TRBV5-1 and TRBJ2-6; TRBD1 matches 7 bases. The V and J ends lost 4 bases and 4 bases, in that order; junction bases with no gene match: 8. The CDR3 is 16 residues long. Per the germline V gene, CDR1 is SGHRS and CDR2 is YFSETQ. The CDR3: CASSHTTGIGANVLTF. The DNA for the CDR3 is TGCGCCAGCAGCCATACGACAGGGATCGGGGCCAACGTCCTGACTTTC.

The chain uses TRBV7-9 and TRBJ2-3, with 7 bases that match TRBD2. V lost 2 bases, J lost 1 base, and 9 bases stayed unmatched. The germline gives CDR1 SEHNR, CDR2 FQNEAQ (reference sequence). The CDR3 is 17 amino acids. The CDR3 DNA follows: TGTGCCAGCAGCTTACCCCAGCGGGGACCGCGCACAGATACGCAGTATTTT. Encoded protein: CASSLPQRGPRTDTQYF. Full variable domain (remainder filled in from reference TRBV7-9 and TRBJ2-3): DTGVSQNPRHKITKRGQNVTFRCDPISEHNRLYWYRQTLGQGPEFLTYFQNEAQLEKSRLLSDRFSAERPKGSFSTLEIQRTEQGDSAMYLCASSLPQRGPRTDTQYFGPGTRLTVL.

J is TRBJ1-5 and V is TRBV16; no firm D call. From germline, CDR1 is KGHSY and CDR2 FQNENV. V lost 0 bases, J lost 4 bases, and 4 bases lay in between. The CDR3 totals 13 residues. The CDR3 here is CASSQSRNQPQHF. Written as DNA, the CDR3 is TGTGCCAGCAGCCAATCCAGAAATCAGCCCCAGCATTTT. Based on the CDR3 plus reference TRBV16 and TRBJ1-5, the full variable domain is GEEVAQTPKHLVRGEGQKAKLYCAPIKGHSYVFWYQQVLKNEFKFLISFQNENVFDETGMPKERFSAKCLPNSPCSLEIQATKLEDSAVYFCASSQSRNQPQHFGDGTRLSIL.

This chain joins TRBV19 and TRBJ1-1, with 7 bases that match TRBD1. The CDR3 has 15 residues. Germline trimming cut 9 bases from V and 1 base from J; bases unmatched to any gene: 11. Germline V CDR1 and CDR2: LNHDA, SQIVND (reference sequence). CDR3 in amino acids: CASRDRASGNTEAFF. CDR3 nucleotides: TGTGCCAGCCGAGACAGGGCTTCAGGGAACACTGAAGCTTTCTTT.

The chain carries TRBV11-2 and TRBJ2-5; D perhaps matches TRBD1 (6 bases). In germline, CDR1 is SGHAT, CDR2 FQNNGV. The CDR3 covers 15 residues. V was shortened by 4 bases and J by 4 bases, with 16 bases between the two germline ends. The CDR3, as DNA: TGTGCCAGCAGCTCGGGACACTCAATCGGAGAGACCCAGTACTTC. Translated: CASSSGHSIGETQYF.

This chain links TRBV7-2 with TRBJ1-4; D might be TRBD1 (5 bases). There are 13 residues in the CDR3. Germline CDR1 SGHTA, CDR2 FQGNSA. The V gene lost 5 bases and the J gene lost 8 bases, with 12 bases spanning the gap. The CDR3 DNA sequence: TGTGCCAGCAGCACGGGACTCAACGAAAAACTGTTTTTT. It is translated as CASSTGLNEKLFF.

In nucleotides, the CDR3 is TGCGCCAGCAGCTTGAGTGAGACCCAGTACTTC. Translation gives CASSLSETQYF. The genes are TRBV5-1 and TRBJ2-5; the D is unclear. Trimming removed 1 base from V and 5 bases from J, with 3 bases in between. The CDR3 length is 11 residues. Germline V gene sequence: CDR1 SGHRS, CDR2 YFSETQ.

The chain carries TRBV4-2 and TRBJ1-2; 10 nucleotides agree with TRBD1. The CDR3 is made up of 15 amino acids. V lost 4 bases to trimming and J lost 7 bases; unmatched junction nucleotides: 9. The V gene's germline CDR1 is LGHNA and CDR2 YNFKEQ. The CDR3 sequence: CASSRKGQGGVGYTF. The CDR3 DNA reads TGTGCCAGCAGCCGAAAAGGACAGGGGGGTGTTGGCTACACCTTC.

This chain connects TRBV5-1 to TRBJ1-2, with a possible D match to TRBD1 (5 bases). The CDR3 is made up of 14 amino acids. CDR1 and CDR2 from the germline V gene are SGHRS and YFSETQ. Trimming left V 1 base short and J 8 bases short, with 15 bases between. The CDR3 region has the DNA TGCGCCAGCAGCTTGAGCAGGGCCGCCGGCGGCTACACCTTC. This sequence encodes CASSLSRAAGGYTF.

The chain uses TRBV5-6 and TRBJ2-2, with D maybe TRBD1 (6 bases). This CDR3 has 15 amino acids. Trimming left V 4 bases short and J 4 bases short, with 14 bases between. Germline assignment: CDR1 SGHDT and CDR2 YYEEEE. The CDR3 coding sequence is TGTGCCAGCAGCGGGTCCGGGACAACCACCGGGGAGCTGTTTTTT. The encoded protein is CASSGSGTTTGELFF.

A remark on this clone: An end of the junction differs from the germline gene, which may be a read error. V is TRBV19 and J is TRBJ1-5, with a tentative D call TRBD1 (6 bases). CDR3 length: 16 residues. CDR1 and CDR2 (germline): LNHDA, SQIVND (reference sequence). The CDR3 DNA reads TGTGCCAGTAGTATTAGGGGGGGCTCGGGCAATCAGCCCCGGCATTTT. It encodes CASSIRGGSGNQPRHF.

The chain carries TRBV5-1 and TRBJ2-3; TRBD2 is a possible D gene (5 bases). In germline, CDR1 is SGHRS, CDR2 YFSETQ. V lost 0 bases to trimming and J lost 0 bases, with 8 bases between them. This CDR3 is 15 amino acids long. CDR3: CASSLGSASTDTQYF. The CDR3 nucleotides read TGCGCCAGCAGCTTGGGTAGCGCGAGCACAGATACGCAGTATTTT. Supplemented by reference TRBV5-1 and TRBJ2-3, the full variable domain reads KAGVTQTPRYLIKTRGQQVTLSCSPISGHRSVSWYQQTPGQGLQFLFEYFSETQRNKGNFPGRFSGRQFSNSRSEMNVSTLELGDSALYLCASSLGSASTDTQYFGPGTRLTVL.

The chain joins TRBV7-6 to TRBJ2-4, with TRBD1 identical over 9 bases. The V and J ends lost 5 bases and 8 bases, in that order; junction bases with no gene match: 7. Germline V gives CDR1 SGHVS, CDR2 FNYEAQ. This CDR3 comprises 14 residues. CDR3 in DNA: TGTGCCAGCAGCCCGGGACAGGGAATAGACATTCAGTACTTC. Translated, it gives CASSPGQGIDIQYF.

The rearrangement links TRBV6-6 to TRBJ1-5; unclear D gene. CDR1 is MNHNY and CDR2 is SVGAGI in the germline V gene (reference sequence). This CDR3 spans 12 amino acids. Trimming took off 6 bases at V and 0 bases at J, with 3 bases between the two ends. The CDR3 coding sequence is TGTGCCAGCAGAGGTAGCAATCAGCCCCAGCATTTT. Translated: CASRGSNQPQHF.